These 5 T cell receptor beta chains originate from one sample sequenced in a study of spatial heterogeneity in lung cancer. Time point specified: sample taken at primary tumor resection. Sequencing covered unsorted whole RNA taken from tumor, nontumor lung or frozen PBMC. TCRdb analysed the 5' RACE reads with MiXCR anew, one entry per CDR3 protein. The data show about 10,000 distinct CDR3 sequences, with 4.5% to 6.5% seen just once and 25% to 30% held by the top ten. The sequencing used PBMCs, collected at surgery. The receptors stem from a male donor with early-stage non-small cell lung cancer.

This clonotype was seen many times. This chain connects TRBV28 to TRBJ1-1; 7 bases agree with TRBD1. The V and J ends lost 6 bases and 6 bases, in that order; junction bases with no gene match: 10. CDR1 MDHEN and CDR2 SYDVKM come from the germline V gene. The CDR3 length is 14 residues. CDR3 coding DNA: TGTGCCAGCAGACTCGGACAGGAAGTCTCTGAAGCTTTCTTT. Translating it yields CASRLGQEVSEAFF.

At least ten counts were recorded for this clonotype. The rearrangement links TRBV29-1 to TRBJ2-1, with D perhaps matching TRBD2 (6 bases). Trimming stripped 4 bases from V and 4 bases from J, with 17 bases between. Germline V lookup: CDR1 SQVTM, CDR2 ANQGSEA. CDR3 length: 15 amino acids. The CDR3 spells CSVALGAGPYNEQFF. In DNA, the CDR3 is TGCAGCGTTGCTCTAGGGGCGGGGCCATACAATGAGCAGTTCTTC.

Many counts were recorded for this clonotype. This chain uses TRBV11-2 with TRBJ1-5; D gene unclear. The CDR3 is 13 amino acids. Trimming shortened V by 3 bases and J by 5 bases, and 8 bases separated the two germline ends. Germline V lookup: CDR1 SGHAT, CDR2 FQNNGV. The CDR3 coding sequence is TGTGCCAGCAGCTTGGCGATGGATCAGCCCCAGCATTTT. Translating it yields CASSLAMDQPQHF. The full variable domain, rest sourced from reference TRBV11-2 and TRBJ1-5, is EAGVAQSPRYKIIEKRQSVAFWCNPISGHATLYWYQQILGQGPKLLIQFQNNGVVDDSQLPKDRFSAERLKGVDSTLKIQPAKLEDSAVYLCASSLAMDQPQHFGDGTRLSIL.

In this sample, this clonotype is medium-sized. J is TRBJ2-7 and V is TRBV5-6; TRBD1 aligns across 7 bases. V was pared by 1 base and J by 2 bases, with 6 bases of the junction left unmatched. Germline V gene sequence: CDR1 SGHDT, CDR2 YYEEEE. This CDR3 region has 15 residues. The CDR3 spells CASSLTGTEPYEQYF. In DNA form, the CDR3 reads TGTGCCAGCAGCTTGACCGGGACAGAGCCCTACGAGCAGTACTTC. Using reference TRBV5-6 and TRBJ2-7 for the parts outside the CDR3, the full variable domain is DAGVTQSPTHLIKTRGQQVTLRCSPKSGHDTVSWYQQALGQGPQFIFQYYEEEERQRGNFPDRFSGHQFPNYSSELNVNALLLGDSALYLCASSLTGTEPYEQYFGPGTRLTVT.

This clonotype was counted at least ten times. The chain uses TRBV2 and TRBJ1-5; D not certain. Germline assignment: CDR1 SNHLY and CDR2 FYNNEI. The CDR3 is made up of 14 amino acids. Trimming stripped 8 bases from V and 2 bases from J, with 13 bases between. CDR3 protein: CASGQRVGNQPQHF. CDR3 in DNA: TGTGCCAGCGGTCAACGAGTGGGCAATCAGCCCCAGCATTTT.